This entry features one T cell receptor beta chain sequence. This clonotype is termed medium-sized (0.01 to 0.1%). The antigen it recognizes is unknown. No base quality information exists; no much larger clone differs at one position. Sequences SQVTM (CDR1) and ANQGSEA (CDR2) are obtained from the germline V gene. At the junction V is shortened by 7 bases and J by 2 bases, with 15 bases in between. CDR3 length: 14 amino acids, cysteine to phenylalanine. Kept here is only the CDR3 DNA, which spans 42 bases and is read in frame from base 1. This sample was included in a study of T-cell reconstitution after alpha-beta-depleted transplantation in children (dated by TCRdb to 2015 to 2016). Study-level background: Using TCR repertoire profiling, the study quantitatively followed how T-cell immune reconstitution unfolded in children after TCRalphabeta/CD19-depleted allogeneic hematopoietic cell transplantation.

The library was obtained by PCR. Sequenced using an Illumina HiSeq 2500. TCR libraries were prepared with molecular barcoding, using unique molecular identifiers to normalize TCRbeta repertoire quantification. The public reads were reprocessed in TCRdb via fastp at Q25 and MiXCR, keeping in-frame beta chains. Every CDR3 protein is listed once, alongside the most common genes and DNA of its rows. The sample table shows 45,000 to 55,000 distinct CDR3 sequences, and about 5.7% are seen once. The ten largest clones add up to around 30% of the sample. General conclusions and limits of the study: Hyperexpanded clone frequencies declined over subsequent months; after one year, T-cell counts and TCRbeta diversity were mostly attributed to newly produced T cells. About two months after transplant, the apparently early recovery of alphabetaT-cell counts reportedly depended on just several hundred clones that had expanded rapidly and came from non-depleted graft cells. In some patients, the high TCRbeta diversity seen at day 60 was put down to recipient T cells and intrathymic progenitors that had survived conditioning.

What this sample's time point label stands for: day 60 (about 2 months) after transplantation. The treatment or condition label of this sample denotes: allogeneic hematopoietic cell transplantation with graft depleted of TCRalphabeta T cells and CD19 B cells. Transplant recipients were children who received TCRalphabeta/CD19-depleted allogeneic hematopoietic cell grafts. The chain couples TRBV29-1 to TRBJ1-5; the D gene is possibly TRBD1, with 6 bases matching. This clonotype was obtained from a female patient younger than 10 who had a stem cell transplant for aplastic anemia, so the T cells may come from the graft donor. The specimen was PBMCs, mostly from graft donor cells, collected 60 days after TCRalphabeta/CD19-depleted stem cell transplant. The nucleotide sequence reads TGCAGCGCAGGGAACAGGGAAGGCAATCAGCCCCAGCATTTT. It translates to CSAGNREGNQPQHF.